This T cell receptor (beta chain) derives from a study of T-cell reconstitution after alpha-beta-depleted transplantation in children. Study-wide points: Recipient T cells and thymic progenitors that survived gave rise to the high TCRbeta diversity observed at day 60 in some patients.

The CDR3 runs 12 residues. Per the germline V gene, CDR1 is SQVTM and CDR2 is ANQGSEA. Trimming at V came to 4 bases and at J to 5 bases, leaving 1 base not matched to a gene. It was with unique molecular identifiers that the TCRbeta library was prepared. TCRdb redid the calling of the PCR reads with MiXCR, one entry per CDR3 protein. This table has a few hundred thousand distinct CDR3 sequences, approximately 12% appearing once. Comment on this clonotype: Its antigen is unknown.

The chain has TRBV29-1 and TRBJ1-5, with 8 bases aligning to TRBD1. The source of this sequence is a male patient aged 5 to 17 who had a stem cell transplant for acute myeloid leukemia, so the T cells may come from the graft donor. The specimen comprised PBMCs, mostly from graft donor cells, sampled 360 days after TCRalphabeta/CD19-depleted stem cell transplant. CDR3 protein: CSVATGDQPQHF. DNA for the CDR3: TGCAGCGTTGCGACAGGGGATCAGCCCCAGCATTTT.